The present T cell receptor beta chain was sequenced within a study of blood T cells in healthy people across ages. This CDR3 is 14 amino acids long. With 3 bases removed from V and 1 base from J, the gap between germline ends came to 6 bases. Germline CDR1 reads MNHEY; CDR2 reads SMNVEV (reference sequence). Primed by a sample-barcoded 5' primer and a J-beta primer mix, a second PCR proceeded for about 6 to 11 cycles. TCRdb independently ran MiXCR on the 5' RACE reads; one entry per CDR3 protein. This sample has 1.4 million or so distinct CDR3 sequences, with around 40% found just once. V gene TRBV27 combines with J gene TRBJ1-4; D is uncertain. Sequenced material: blood. This clonotype was obtained from a woman younger than 35 in good health. CDR3 sequence (DNA): TGTGCCAGCAGTTTCGGCATAACTAATGAAAAACTGTTTTTT. It yields the protein CASSFGITNEKLFF.